Each of the 16 T cell receptor beta chains below was sequenced from the same sample in a study of response to subunit inactivated influenza vaccine. Each CDR3 protein gets one entry after TCRdb re-called the RT-PCR reads with MiXCR. The top ten hold about 3% of the sample, which has approximately 500,000 distinct CDR3 sequences, roughly a quarter seen once. In addition, the sample was reused for a study of T cells expressing NK-cell markers. That source adds: Generation of TCR beta cDNA was performed by 5'RACE template switching incorporating UMIs.

The sequences come from CD4+ T cells sorted from PBMCs, collected 11 to 12 days after vaccination. Receptor source: a man between 45 and 60 years old who received an inactivated influenza vaccine.

The J gene is TRBJ2-5, the V gene TRBV2; a possible D gene is TRBD1 (5 bases). Germline V CDR1 and CDR2: SNHLY, FYNNEI. V lost 5 bases, J lost 1 base, and 14 bases lay in between. This CDR3 region has 15 residues. This CDR3 is CASSMGRSVQETQYF. Written as DNA, the CDR3 is TGTGCCAGCAGTATGGGGCGGTCAGTCCAAGAGACCCAGTACTTC. The whole variable domain, filled in from reference TRBV2 and TRBJ2-5, reads EPEVTQTPSHQVTQMGQEVILRCVPISNHLYFYWYRQILGQKVEFLVSFYNNEISEKSEIFDDQFSVERPDGSNFTLKIRSTKLEDSAMYFCASSMGRSVQETQYFGPGTRLLVL.

The chain links TRBV2 to TRBJ1-1, with TRBD1 as a possible D gene (5 bases). The CDR3 runs to 15 residues. V lost 4 bases and J lost 0, with 12 bases in between. Germline CDR1 reads SNHLY; CDR2 reads FYNNEI. The CDR3 DNA reads as TGTGCCAGCAGTGCGGGCGCCAGGGTGAACACTGAAGCTTTCTTT. It codes for CASSAGARVNTEAFF.

This clonotype was counted a few times. The V call is TRBV4-1, the J call TRBJ2-3, with D uncertain. The CDR3 is 16 amino acids. V lost 3 bases, J lost 4 bases, and 17 bases lay in between. Germline V lookup: CDR1 MGHRA, CDR2 YSYEKL. Written as DNA, the CDR3 is TGCGCCAGCAGCCACTTACCCGGTCCCGCAGCAGATACGCAGTATTTT. Protein sequence: CASSHLPGPAADTQYF.

The V and J genes are TRBV5-1 and TRBJ2-7, with 8 nucleotides matching TRBD1. V shed 0 bases and J 4 bases; nucleotides not matched to a gene: 6. This CDR3 has 15 amino acids. The germline V gene has CDR1 SGHRS and CDR2 YFSETQ. CDR3 bases: TGCGCCAGCAGCTTGGCATCCGGGACAGGTTACGAGCAGTACTTC. Translation gives CASSLASGTGYEQYF.

This chain joins TRBV11-2 and TRBJ2-5; 10 bases are shared with TRBD2. Germline V gene sequence: CDR1 SGHAT, CDR2 FQNNGV. This CDR3 spans 18 amino acids. V was clipped by 3 bases and J by 4 bases; unmatched bases: 14. The CDR3 nucleotides read TGTGCCAGCAGCTTGAGGATAGCGGGAGGTCGTTTGGGAGAGACCCAGTACTTC. Residues: CASSLRIAGGRLGETQYF.

CDR3 in amino acids: CASSRRGGEETQYF. CDR3 nucleotides: TGTGCCAGCAGCCGCCGAGGGGGCGAAGAGACCCAGTACTTC. The chain couples TRBV4-2 to TRBJ2-5; 7 bases line up with TRBD1. Germline-derived CDR1 and CDR2 are LGHNA and YNFKEQ. After removal of 4 bases from V and 3 bases from J, the junction contained 5 bases not matched to a gene. The CDR3 is 14 amino acids.

The gene calls are TRBV29-1 and TRBJ2-3; a possible D gene is TRBD2 (6 bases). Trimming cost V 4 bases and J 5 bases, with 10 bases left between them. CDR3 length equals 12 residues. Germline lookup yields CDR1 SQVTM and CDR2 ANQGSEA. The CDR3 region has the DNA TGCAGCGTTGCCCGGGGGAGAGATACGCAGTATTTT. Translation: CSVARGRDTQYF.

In its sample, this clonotype was seen a few times. The chain joins TRBV3-1 to TRBJ2-7; D may be TRBD1 (5 bases). The CDR3 runs to 14 residues. Germline CDR1 and CDR2: LGHDT and YNNKEL (reference sequence). V gave up 2 bases and J gave up 2 bases, with 10 bases separating them. Here the CDR3 DNA reads TGTGCCAGCAGCCAAACGACAGTTACCTACGAGCAGTACTTC. Translating it yields CASSQTTVTYEQYF.

This chain links TRBV2 with TRBJ2-7; 12 bases map to TRBD2. The CDR3 has 17 amino acids. V trimming: 9 bases; J trimming: 2 bases; junction bases outside the gene matches: 14. Germline V gene data show CDR1 as SNHLY and CDR2 as FYNNEI. In DNA form, the CDR3 reads TGTGCCAGTTCCCGACTAGCGGGAGTTCTAGTCACCTACGAGCAGTACTTC. It translates to CASSRLAGVLVTYEQYF.

V is TRBV7-2 and J is TRBJ2-1; 8 bases line up with TRBD2. V dropped 6 bases and J dropped 12; count of bases not matched to a gene: 7. The CDR3 sequence is 12 residues long. The germline V gene encodes CDR1 SGHTA and CDR2 FQGNSA. The CDR3 region has the DNA TGTGCCAGCAGATCCGCCGGGACTAGGCAGTTCTTC. Translating it yields CASRSAGTRQFF.

This clonotype was observed a handful of times. The CDR3 here is CAWSVLRQSVDTQYF. The CDR3 nucleotides are TGTGCCTGGAGTGTACTGAGACAGAGTGTAGATACGCAGTATTTT. The chain links TRBV30 to TRBJ2-3, with D maybe TRBD1 (5 bases). CDR3 length equals 15 residues. V lost 0 bases, J lost 5 bases, and 15 bases lay in between. Germline CDR1 is GTSNPN and CDR2 is SVGIG (reference sequence).

CDR3 residues: CASSQARLAGDSFEQYF. The CDR3 DNA reads TGTGCCAGCAGCCAAGCAAGACTAGCGGGAGATAGCTTCGAGCAGTACTTC. The chain employs TRBV4-2 and TRBJ2-7, with 12 bases fitting TRBD2. Germline CDR1 is LGHNA and CDR2 is YNFKEQ. The length of the CDR3 is 17 residues. With 1 base clipped from V and 6 bases from J, the junction kept 10 bases outside the gene matches.

This clonotype was recorded at least ten times. This chain joins TRBV27 and TRBJ2-7; D is possibly TRBD1 (6 bases). From germline, CDR1 is MNHEY and CDR2 SMNVEV (reference sequence). Trimming left V 5 bases short and J 2 bases short, with 16 bases between. The CDR3 has 15 residues. Here the CDR3 DNA reads TGTGCCAGCAGTGCCATTCCAACAGGGACCTACGAGCAGTACTTC. Its translation is CASSAIPTGTYEQYF.

This clonotype was seen only a few times. This chain uses TRBV4-2 with TRBJ2-7, with TRBD2 matching 7 bases. The CDR3 loop spans 15 amino acids. V gave up 1 base and J gave up 3 bases; unmatched junction bases: 6. Looked up from germline, CDR1 is LGHNA and CDR2 is YNFKEQ. CDR3 region: CASSQGGGGSYEQYF. The CDR3 nucleotides read TGTGCCAGCAGCCAAGGGGGGGGTGGGAGCTACGAGCAGTACTTC.

This clonotype was observed a handful of times. This chain's CDR3 is CAAVAGTYNEQFF. The CDR3 DNA sequence: TGCGCCGCTGTAGCGGGGACTTACAATGAGCAGTTCTTC. The chain employs TRBV5-1 and TRBJ2-1; the match to TRBD2 covers 8 bases. The CDR3 length is 13 residues. V was clipped by 10 bases and J by 4 bases; unmatched bases: 7. The germline gives CDR1 SGHRS, CDR2 YFSETQ.

The sample holds a few counts of this clonotype. The chain carries TRBV7-9 and TRBJ2-1; TRBD1 matches at 10 bases. The V segment lost 5 bases and the J segment 6 bases; nucleotides outside the gene matches: 7. Germline CDR1 is SEHNR and CDR2 is FQNEAQ (reference sequence). CDR3 length: 15 amino acids. The DNA for the CDR3 is TGTGCCAGCAGCCCGATTCGGGACAGGGGCAATGAGCAGTTCTTC. Translating it yields CASSPIRDRGNEQFF.